This T cell receptor (beta chain) was identified in a study of blood T cell repertoires in COVID-19. Across the whole study: T cells, B-cell-depleted T cells, or PBMCs supplied cDNA or gDNA.

Measured with immunoSEQ multiplex PCR; TCRdb has only the in-frame clones, and not every one. The data show 40,000 to 55,000 clones, approximately 88% seen once. The CDR3 contains 14 residues. Looked up from germline, CDR1 is KGHDR and CDR2 is SFDVKD. V lost 4 bases to trimming and J lost 5 bases, with 12 bases between them. The genes are TRBV24-1 and TRBJ2-3, with a tentative D call TRBD2 (6 bases). The sequence was obtained from a man aged 45-65 years with active COVID-19. The sample consisted of peripheral blood. CDR3 amino acids: CATSDPTREDTQYF. The CDR3 DNA sequence: TGTGCCACCAGTGACCCGACTAGGGAAGATACGCAGTATTTT.